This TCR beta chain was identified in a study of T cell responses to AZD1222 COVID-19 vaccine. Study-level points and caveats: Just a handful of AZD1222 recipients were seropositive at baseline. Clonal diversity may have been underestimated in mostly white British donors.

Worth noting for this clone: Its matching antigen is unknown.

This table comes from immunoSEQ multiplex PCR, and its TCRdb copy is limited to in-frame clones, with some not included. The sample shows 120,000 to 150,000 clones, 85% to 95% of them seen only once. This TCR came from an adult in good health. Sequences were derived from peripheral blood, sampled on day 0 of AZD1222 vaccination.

The DNA for the CDR3 is TGTGCCAGCACCACTCTGGGGGACAGCGCCTACGAGCAGTACTTC. This codes for CASTTLGDSAYEQYF. The rearrangement joins TRBV28 to TRBJ2-7; 7 bases map to TRBD1. The CDR3 contains 15 residues. Looked up from germline, CDR1 is MDHEN and CDR2 is SYDVKM. The V and J ends lost 7 bases and 2 bases, in that order; junction bases with no gene match: 11.